Below, 27 T cell receptor beta chains from the same sample are listed, as sequenced in a study of blood T cells in healthy people across ages. Alongside a J-beta primer mix, a sample-barcoded 5' primer served in a second PCR lasting 7 to 11 cycles. TCRdb processed the 5' RACE reads anew with MiXCR; each CDR3 protein has one entry. Of 1.2 million to 1.5 million distinct CDR3 sequences listed, around 42% are singletons. The sequencing input was blood. The receptor source for this set is a woman between 18 and 29 years old in good health.

The chain couples TRBV6-4 to TRBJ2-3; 9 bases map to TRBD2. The CDR3 runs 15 residues. Trimming at V came to 6 bases and at J to 1 base, leaving 5 bases not matched to a gene. CDR1 is MRHNA and CDR2 is SNTAGT in the germline V gene. CDR3 residues: CASSMWTSGTDTQYF. The CDR3 bases are TGTGCCAGCAGCATGTGGACTAGCGGCACAGATACGCAGTATTTT.

The CDR3 region is CASSRDRKWANVLTF. The CDR3, as DNA: TGTGCCAGCAGTCGAGACAGGAAGTGGGCCAACGTCCTGACTTTC. The chain employs TRBV12-3 or TRBV12-4 and TRBJ2-6; tentative D call: TRBD1 (6 bases). This CDR3 comprises 15 residues. The ends were cut back, 5 bases at V and 5 bases at J, with 13 bases in the middle.

Concerning this clonotype itself: One end of the junction fails to match germline, which may point to a read error. This chain connects TRBV7-9 to TRBJ1-5; 10 bases line up with TRBD1. Per the germline V gene, CDR1 is SEHNR and CDR2 is FQNEAQ (reference sequence). The CDR3 sequence is 18 residues long. CDR3 region: CTSSPGQGGIFGNQPQHF. CDR3 nucleotides: TGTACCAGCAGCCCAGGACAGGGGGGAATTTTTGGCAATCAGCCCCAGCATTTT.

This chain joins TRBV5-1 and TRBJ2-1; D is unresolved. V was shortened by 4 bases and J by 11 bases, with 10 bases between the two germline ends. CDR1 and CDR2 from the germline V gene are SGHRS and YFSETQ. The CDR3 covers 11 residues. The CDR3 coding sequence is TGCGCCAGCAGCGGAAGAAGACAGCAGTTCTTC. It yields the protein CASSGRRQQFF.

This clonotype was detected a few times. The chain recombines TRBV5-1 with TRBJ1-5; D is ambiguous. V was cut by 0 bases and J by 6 bases, with 13 bases left in between. The CDR3 contains 15 residues. CDR1 and CDR2 (germline): SGHRS, YFSETQ. CDR3 in DNA: TGCGCCAGCAGCTTGGCCCGGGGTCTTCTTCAGCCCCAGCATTTT. Protein product: CASSLARGLLQPQHF.

The genes are TRBV20-1 and TRBJ2-1, with 7 bases that match TRBD2. The better agreement between TRBJ2-7 and the DNA end casts doubt on the J call. Looked up from germline, CDR1 is DFQATT and CDR2 is SNEGSKA (reference sequence). The CDR3 runs 14 residues. CDR3 sequence: CSAPSGRSYNEQYF. The CDR3 nucleotides read TGCAGTGCCCCTAGCGGAAGGTCCTACAATGAGCAGTACTTC.

This chain connects TRBV20-1 to TRBJ1-2; D remains unclear. Between the trimmed V and J ends, which lost 3 bases and 8 bases, there was a span of 10 bases. Germline CDR1 reads DFQATT; CDR2 reads SNEGSKA (reference sequence). The CDR3 consists of 11 residues. The CDR3 DNA reads as TGCAGTGCTAGCGACATGGTCGGCTACACCTTC. It translates to CSASDMVGYTF.

This chain connects TRBV20-1 to TRBJ2-5; 11 positions match TRBD2. J gave up 0 bases and V 2 bases, and 5 bases lay outside the gene matches. Germline V lookup: CDR1 DFQATT, CDR2 SNEGSKA (reference sequence). CDR3 length equals 16 residues. CDR3 amino acids: CSARYASGGYQETQYF. The CDR3 DNA follows: TGCAGTGCTAGATACGCTAGCGGGGGGTACCAAGAGACCCAGTACTTC.

The chain combines TRBV12-3 or TRBV12-4 with TRBJ2-1; TRBD1 aligns across 7 bases. The J call may be wrong; the DNA end is better matched by TRBJ2-7. The CDR3 length is 13 residues. As DNA, the CDR3 is TGTGCCAGCGGACAGGTTCCTTACAATGAGCAGTACTTC. Protein product: CASGQVPYNEQYF.

There are a few counts of this clonotype. This chain connects TRBV3-1 to TRBJ2-1; the match to TRBD2 covers 15 bases. With 4 bases clipped from V and 6 bases from J, the junction kept 4 bases outside the gene matches. Germline lookup yields CDR1 LGHDT and CDR2 YNNKEL (reference sequence). This CDR3 region has 16 residues. The CDR3: CASSPRTSGGANEQFF. The CDR3 DNA is TGTGCCAGCAGCCCCCGGACTAGCGGGGGGGCCAATGAGCAGTTCTTC.

The chain has TRBV2 and TRBJ2-1; D call uncertain. This CDR3 contains 13 residues. Trimming left V 7 bases short and J 8 bases short, with 15 bases between. Germline V lookup: CDR1 SNHLY, CDR2 FYNNEI. The CDR3 bases are TGTGCCAGCAATGCTTATGGTCGGGATGAGCAGTTCTTC. It is translated as CASNAYGRDEQFF. The full variable domain, its missing parts supplied by reference TRBV2 and TRBJ2-1, is EPEVTQTPSHQVTQMGQEVILRCVPISNHLYFYWYRQILGQKVEFLVSFYNNEISEKSEIFDDQFSVERPDGSNFTLKIRSTKLEDSAMYFCASNAYGRDEQFFGPGTRLTVL.

CDR3 sequence (DNA): TGTGCCAGCAGTCCCTCAAGCCCAAATGAAGCTTTCTTT. It codes for CASSPSSPNEAFF. The J gene is TRBJ1-1, the V gene TRBV7-9; D is unclear. CDR3 size: 13 residues. CDR1 SEHNR and CDR2 FQNEAQ come from the germline V gene (reference sequence). V shed 6 bases and J shed 7 bases, with 15 bases lying between them.

J is TRBJ1-1 and V is TRBV6-1; no clear D gene. This CDR3 is built from 15 residues. The V end lost 4 bases, the J end lost 0 bases, and 12 bases lay between the germline ends. Germline CDR1 MNHNS, CDR2 SASEGT. CDR3 coding DNA: TGTGCCAGCAGTGCCTTCTTAGGGTTGAACACTGAAGCTTTCTTT. Residues: CASSAFLGLNTEAFF.

The chain joins TRBV9 to TRBJ1-2; 7 bases map to TRBD1. Germline assignment: CDR1 SGDLS and CDR2 YYNGEE. The CDR3 runs 15 residues. With 1 base clipped from V and 5 bases from J, the junction kept 8 bases outside the gene matches. CDR3 sequence reads: CASSVTTGLIYGYTF. The CDR3 DNA follows: TGTGCCAGCAGCGTAACGACAGGGTTGATATATGGCTACACCTTC.

This clonotype has only a few counts. This chain joins TRBV29-1 and TRBJ2-3; no reliable D call. The V and J ends lost 2 bases and 2 bases respectively, with 14 bases between them. The germline V gene has CDR1 SQVTM and CDR2 ANQGSEA. This CDR3 has 15 residues. CDR3 region: CSVELTGHYTDTQYF. The CDR3 coding sequence is TGCAGCGTTGAATTGACGGGCCACTACACAGATACGCAGTATTTT.

This chain connects TRBV6-5 to TRBJ2-7; TRBD1 or TRBD2 may be the D gene (5 bases each). Germline V gene data show CDR1 as MNHEY and CDR2 as SVGAGI. Trimming cost V 2 bases and J 4 bases, with 12 bases left between them. The CDR3 runs 14 residues. The DNA for the CDR3 is TGTGCCAGCAGTTACCGGGCCAGGGAGTACGAGCAGTACTTC. Its protein is CASSYRAREYEQYF.

Concerning this clonotype itself: The junction does not match germline at one end; this may be a read error. The V and J genes are TRBV7-8 and TRBJ1-5; perhaps TRBD1 as D (6 bases). The CDR3 spans 17 residues. CDR1 and CDR2 from the germline V gene are SGHVS and FQNEAQ. The CDR3 DNA reads TGTGCCAGCTGCTTATGGGGGTCGTTGGAGGGGGGATTGCCCCAGCATTTT. It is translated as CASCLWGSLEGGLPQHF.

This clonotype was counted only a few times. The gene calls are TRBV15 and TRBJ2-4; either TRBD1 or TRBD2 may supply D (6 bases each). This CDR3 has 15 amino acids. Trimming pared 0 bases from V and 4 bases from J, leaving 10 bases between. Per germline, CDR1 LNHNV and CDR2 YYDKDF (reference sequence). CDR3 DNA sequence: TGTGCCACCAGCAGAGAGGGGGGCGGTAAAAACATTCAGTACTTC. Translation gives CATSREGGGKNIQYF. The full variable domain, its missing parts supplied by reference TRBV15 and TRBJ2-4, is DAMVIQNPRYQVTQFGKPVTLSCSQTLNHNVMYWYQQKSSQAPKLLFHYYDKDFNNEADTPDNFQSRRPNTSFCFLDIRSPGLGDTAMYLCATSREGGGKNIQYFGAGTRLSVL.

The V and J genes are TRBV10-3 and TRBJ1-5; D might be TRBD1 (6 bases). Per the germline V gene, CDR1 is ENHRY and CDR2 is SYGVKD. V dropped 3 bases and J dropped 0 bases, with 15 bases sitting between them. This CDR3 has 17 amino acids. This CDR3 is CAISDLGGIYSNQPQHF. CDR3 in DNA: TGTGCCATCAGTGATTTAGGGGGGATTTATAGCAATCAGCCCCAGCATTTT.

This clonotype showed up just a few times. This rearrangement joins TRBV27 to TRBJ2-3, with D perhaps TRBD1 (6 bases). The V gene lost 3 bases and the J gene lost 0 bases, with 13 bases spanning the gap. Per the germline V gene, CDR1 is MNHEY and CDR2 is SMNVEV (reference sequence). CDR3 length: 16 amino acids. The CDR3 region has the DNA TGTGCCAGCAGTTTCGGTGTAGGGGGTAGCACAGATACGCAGTATTTT. This gives the protein CASSFGVGGSTDTQYF.

V gene TRBV28 combines with J gene TRBJ2-4; D possibly uses TRBD1 or TRBD2 (6 bases each). The V and J ends lost 1 base and 8 bases respectively, with 24 bases between them. The CDR3 is made up of 18 amino acids. Germline V gene lookup returns CDR1 MDHEN and CDR2 SYDVKM. CDR3 DNA: TGTGCCAGCAGTTTATTCAGGTTACAAGGGGGGCGGATTCACATTCAGTACTTC. Amino acids: CASSLFRLQGGRIHIQYF.

The chain uses TRBV6-5 and TRBJ2-7; 8 bases match TRBD1. Germline V gene sequence: CDR1 MNHEY, CDR2 SVGAGI. The CDR3 is 14 residues long. V lost 7 bases to trimming and J lost 1 base; unmatched junction nucleotides: 6. CDR3 sequence reads: CASTSGQASYEQYF. CDR3 sequence (DNA): TGTGCCAGCACCTCGGGACAGGCGTCCTACGAGCAGTACTTC.

This clonotype was found once. This chain's CDR3 is CASSSPEEPRTTQYF. The CDR3 coding sequence is TGTGCCAGCAGCTCACCCGAGGAGCCTCGCACGACCCAGTACTTC. The chain joins TRBV2 to TRBJ2-7; D call uncertain. The end of the DNA aligns better with TRBJ2-5, so the J call may be wrong. CDR1 and CDR2 from the germline V gene are SNHLY and FYNNEI. This CDR3 is 15 amino acids long.

This clonotype was counted only a few times. V is TRBV9 and J is TRBJ2-3, with D hard to call. Germline values: CDR1 SGDLS, CDR2 YYNGEE. V shed 0 bases and J shed 7 bases, with 12 bases lying between them. CDR3 length equals 14 residues. CDR3 loop: CASSVGDFTNTQYF. Here the CDR3 DNA reads TGTGCCAGCAGCGTAGGTGACTTCACGAATACGCAGTATTTT.

This clonotype turned up a few times. The chain carries TRBV4-1 and TRBJ1-1; D remains unclear. With 5 bases removed from V and 1 base from J, the gap between germline ends came to 20 bases. Germline lookup yields CDR1 MGHRA and CDR2 YSYEKL. This CDR3 has 17 amino acids. CDR3 protein: CASSSPGKRQPNTEAFF. The CDR3 nucleotides are TGCGCCAGCAGCTCTCCAGGAAAACGACAACCGAACACTGAAGCTTTCTTT.

V is TRBV28 and J is TRBJ1-3; D not resolved. CDR3 length equals 12 residues. Germline loops: CDR1 MDHEN, CDR2 SYDVKM. V gave up 6 bases and J gave up 4 bases, with 7 bases separating them. For the CDR3, the DNA is TGTGCCAGCAGGGCCGGGGGAAACACCATATATTTT. Translation: CASRAGGNTIYF.

V gene TRBV13 combines with J gene TRBJ1-2, with 7 bases fitting TRBD1. The germline V gene has CDR1 PRHDT and CDR2 FYEKMQ (reference sequence). Trimming took 5 bases from V and 4 from J; bases not matched to a gene: 10. The CDR3 is made up of 15 amino acids. The CDR3 sequence: CASSPKPQGGYGYTF. Here the CDR3 DNA reads TGTGCCAGCAGCCCAAAACCCCAGGGGGGCTATGGCTACACCTTC.